These 21 T cell receptor beta chains were all obtained from the same sample, sequenced in a study of T-cell memory formation after mild COVID-19. TCRdb processed the 5' RACE reads anew with MiXCR; each CDR3 protein has one entry. Among roughly 310,000 distinct CDR3 sequences listed, roughly 15% were seen once. Sequencing was performed on PBMCs or a T cell subset sorted from them (not recorded which). These TCRs come from a man aged 18 to 30 who had mild COVID-19 (a few samples of this study predate the infection). Cell type and time point are not known.

The CDR3 region is CASSALGRAGTEAFF. In DNA, the CDR3 is TGTGCCAGCAGCGCCCTAGGGAGGGCTGGCACTGAAGCTTTCTTT. The chain is built from TRBV7-9 and TRBJ1-1, with D hard to call. Germline loops: CDR1 SEHNR, CDR2 FQNEAQ (reference sequence). The CDR3 has 15 amino acids. V was pared by 5 bases and J by 4 bases, with 17 bases between.

This chain uses TRBV28 with TRBJ1-1; 11 nucleotides align to TRBD1. The V gene's germline CDR1 is MDHEN and CDR2 SYDVKM. Trimming removed 5 bases from V and 11 bases from J; junction bases left unmatched: 10. This CDR3 region has 14 residues. The CDR3 nucleotides are TGTGCCAGCAGTCACAGGGACAGGGGGATTCGGGCTTTCTTT. Protein product: CASSHRDRGIRAFF.

This clonotype was seen a few times. V gene TRBV27 combines with J gene TRBJ2-3; 8 bases agree with TRBD1. The CDR3 runs to 15 residues. V shed 3 bases and J 5 bases; nucleotides not matched to a gene: 7. Germline assignment: CDR1 MNHEY and CDR2 SMNVEV (reference sequence). The CDR3 DNA is TGTGCCAGCAGTTTTATCAGGGGGCGCGGAGATACGCAGTATTTT. It encodes CASSFIRGRGDTQYF.

This clonotype was seen a handful of times. The gene calls are TRBV7-6 and TRBJ2-3; TRBD2 is a possible D gene (6 bases). CDR3 length: 16 amino acids. Germline V gene data show CDR1 as SGHVS and CDR2 as FNYEAQ. Between the trimmed V and J ends, which lost 5 bases and 0 bases, there was a span of 15 bases. The CDR3 loop is CASSPGGTASTDTQYF. The CDR3 DNA is TGTGCCAGCAGCCCAGGCGGGACCGCTAGCACAGATACGCAGTATTTT.

V is TRBV7-8 and J is TRBJ2-4, with D unresolved. The CDR3 totals 15 residues. Germline CDR1 reads SGHVS; CDR2 reads FQNEAQ. Trimming cost V 1 base and J 2 bases, with 9 bases left between them. In nucleotides, the CDR3 is TGTGCCAGCAGCTTAGACGACTCTCCCAAAAACATTCAGTACTTC. Protein sequence: CASSLDDSPKNIQYF.

The chain carries TRBV20-1 and TRBJ2-1; 7 positions agree with TRBD2. Unmatched junction bases numbered 6, after V lost 6 bases and J lost 1 base. The CDR3 extends over 14 amino acids. Per germline, CDR1 DFQATT and CDR2 SNEGSKA (reference sequence). DNA of the CDR3: TGCAGTGCGGCGCCCGGGGGGTCCTACAATGAGCAGTTCTTC. Protein product: CSAAPGGSYNEQFF.

The V gene is TRBV11-2, the J gene TRBJ2-7; weak D call: TRBD1 (5 bases). V was pared by 5 bases and J by 2 bases, with 10 bases between. Germline V gene lookup returns CDR1 SGHAT and CDR2 FQNNGV. The CDR3 runs to 13 residues. The CDR3 spells CASSRAGPYEQYV. The CDR3 DNA is TGTGCCAGCAGCCGGGCAGGGCCCTACGAGCAGTACGTC.

In this sample, this clonotype turned up many times. V and J are TRBV7-8 and TRBJ2-3, with D perhaps given as TRBD1 or TRBD2 (5 bases each). Germline CDR1 and CDR2: SGHVS and FQNEAQ. This CDR3 is 15 amino acids long. V was pared by 7 bases and J by 2 bases, with 16 bases between. The CDR3 region is CASTVGTAYTDTQYF. The CDR3, as DNA: TGTGCCAGCACCGTAGGGACGGCCTACACAGATACGCAGTATTTT.

In its sample, this clonotype was seen a few times. The chain joins TRBV4-3 to TRBJ2-7, with 11 bases that match TRBD1. This CDR3 spans 13 amino acids. Germline CDR1 LGHNA, CDR2 YSLEER. After removal of 5 bases from V and 4 bases from J, the junction contained 1 base not matched to a gene. The CDR3 bases are TGCGCCAGCAGCTGGGACAGGGGGTACGAGCAGTACTTC. It codes for CASSWDRGYEQYF.

This clonotype was counted at least ten times. The rearrangement uses TRBV6-5 and TRBJ1-2; unclear D gene. CDR3 length: 14 amino acids. V shed 6 bases and J shed 4 bases, with 15 bases lying between them. Germline CDR1 MNHEY, CDR2 SVGAGI. CDR3 amino acids: CASSTAGGAYGYTF. CDR3 nucleotide sequence: TGTGCCAGCAGCACCGCCGGAGGAGCCTATGGCTACACCTTC.

This clonotype has just a few counts. CDR3 residues: CASSQGLGQVAYEQYF. In nucleotides, the CDR3 is TGTGCCAGCAGCCAAGGTTTGGGACAGGTCGCCTACGAGCAGTACTTC. The J gene is TRBJ2-7, the V gene TRBV3-1, with TRBD1 matching over 8 bases. The CDR3 runs 16 residues. From germline, CDR1 is LGHDT and CDR2 YNNKEL (reference sequence). V dropped 1 base and J dropped 2; count of bases not matched to a gene: 7.

This clonotype was counted a few times. The CDR3 loop is CASSDGWPQHF. DNA for the CDR3: TGTGCCAGCAGTGACGGTTGGCCCCAGCATTTT. The V gene is TRBV6-1, the J gene TRBJ1-5; D is undetermined. V dropped 3 bases and J dropped 9 bases, with 6 bases sitting between them. The CDR3 spans 11 residues. Germline V gene lookup returns CDR1 MNHNS and CDR2 SASEGT.

The chain is built from TRBV9 and TRBJ2-7; 7 nucleotides agree with TRBD1. V lost 0 bases to trimming and J lost 3 bases; unmatched junction nucleotides: 6. CDR1 and CDR2 from the germline V gene are SGDLS and YYNGEE. The CDR3 extends over 15 amino acids. Here the CDR3 DNA reads TGTGCCAGCAGCGTAGGACCGACAGGGAGCTACGAGCAGTACTTC. Its protein product is CASSVGPTGSYEQYF.

CDR3 in amino acids: CASSAPGANVLTF. Written as DNA, the CDR3 is TGCGCCAGCAGTGCTCCCGGGGCCAACGTCCTGACTTTC. The V gene is TRBV5-1, the J gene TRBJ2-6; no firm D call. This CDR3 region has 13 residues. Looked up from germline, CDR1 is SGHRS and CDR2 is YFSETQ. Trimming shortened V by 5 bases and J by 4 bases, and 7 bases separated the two germline ends.

The rearrangement links TRBV20-1 to TRBJ2-5; the D call may be TRBD1 or TRBD2 (5 bases each). V lost 7 bases, J lost 1 base, and 19 bases lay in between. Germline CDR1 reads DFQATT; CDR2 reads SNEGSKA (reference sequence). CDR3 length: 15 amino acids. CDR3 amino acids: CSVLRGAAAQETQYF. CDR3 DNA sequence: TGCAGTGTCCTCCGAGGGGCAGCGGCCCAAGAGACCCAGTACTTC.

Ten or more counts support this clonotype. At one end, the junction sequence differs from germline, possibly due to a read error. The chain carries TRBV5-1 and TRBJ1-6; 11 nucleotides line up with TRBD1. The CDR3 has 14 residues. Germline CDR1 and CDR2: SGHRS and YFSETQ. The DNA for the CDR3 is TGCGCCAGCGGACAGGGGGCGAATTATTCACACCTCCACTTT. Translation: CASGQGANYSHLHF.

The V gene is TRBV24-1, the J gene TRBJ2-3; tentative D call: TRBD1 (5 bases). The V gene's germline CDR1 is KGHDR and CDR2 SFDVKD. The CDR3 has 15 residues. Trimming shortened V by 4 bases and J by 5 bases, and 15 bases separated the two germline ends. The CDR3 here is CATSDPRRDQDTQYF. CDR3 nucleotide sequence: TGTGCCACCAGTGACCCCCGCAGGGATCAAGATACGCAGTATTTT.

In this sample, this clonotype turned up many times. The chain has TRBV29-1 and TRBJ2-7; the D is unclear. V was pared by 1 base and J by 0 bases, with 10 bases between. The CDR3 length is 14 residues. The V gene's germline CDR1 is SQVTM and CDR2 ANQGSEA. CDR3 nucleotide sequence: TGCAGCGTTGAAGTGCCTCTGAGCTCCTACGAGCAGTACGTC. Translation: CSVEVPLSSYEQYV.

This clonotype appeared a few times. The chain couples TRBV6-5 to TRBJ1-6, with D perhaps matching TRBD1 (5 bases). Germline V CDR1 and CDR2: MNHEY, SVGAGI. The V and J ends lost 0 bases and 7 bases respectively, with 19 bases between them. This CDR3 contains 18 residues. The DNA of the CDR3 is TGTGCCAGCAGTTACTCCAACCGTGGGGGGACCGCCAATTCACCCCTCCACTTT. Translating gives CASSYSNRGGTANSPLHF.

A few counts support this clonotype. The gene calls are TRBV12-3 or TRBV12-4 and TRBJ2-3, with D possibly being TRBD2 (6 bases). The ends were cut back, 3 bases at V and 1 base at J, with 8 bases in the middle. This CDR3 contains 14 residues. As DNA, the CDR3 is TGTGCCAGCAGTTTTGGGGAGGGCACAGATACGCAGTATTTT. It yields the protein CASSFGEGTDTQYF.

V and J are TRBV2 and TRBJ1-6, with TRBD1 as a possible D gene (5 bases). The CDR3 has 14 amino acids. With 3 bases removed from V and 9 bases from J, the gap between germline ends came to 12 bases. Germline lookup yields CDR1 SNHLY and CDR2 FYNNEI. This CDR3 is CASSDRQGRSPLHF. CDR3 nucleotide sequence: TGTGCCAGCAGTGACAGGCAGGGACGTTCACCCCTCCACTTT.